This T cell receptor (beta chain) was recorded in a study of T cell clonotyping in hematopoietic cell transplantation. The V end lost 6 bases, the J end lost 2 bases, and 13 bases lay between the germline ends. Germline CDR1 is SQVTM and CDR2 is ANQGSEA. The CDR3 length is 14 residues. Sequencing was performed with immunoSEQ multiplex PCR; in TCRdb, only in-frame clones are kept and a portion is missing. The data show about 21,000 clones, 90% seen once. Stated time point: recipient sample about 28 days before transplant, after cytoreduction. The TCR sequence derives from a young man with biphenotypic leukemia. Some clones in this sample may be carry-over from other donors' samples. The specimen was peripheral blood mononuclear cells, collected before stem cell transplant. This chain connects TRBV29-1 to TRBJ1-4, with a possible D match to TRBD1 (6 bases). The CDR3 DNA is TGCAGCGTAGATTCCAGGGGCACTAATGAAAAACTGTTTTTT. It yields the protein CSVDSRGTNEKLFF. Combining the CDR3 with reference TRBV29-1 and TRBJ1-4 gives the whole variable domain SAVISQKPSRDICQRGTSLTIQCQVDSQVTMMFWYRQQPGQSLTLIATANQGSEATYESGFVIDKFPISRPNLTFSTLTVSNMSPEDSSIYLCSVDSRGTNEKLFFGSGTQLSVL.